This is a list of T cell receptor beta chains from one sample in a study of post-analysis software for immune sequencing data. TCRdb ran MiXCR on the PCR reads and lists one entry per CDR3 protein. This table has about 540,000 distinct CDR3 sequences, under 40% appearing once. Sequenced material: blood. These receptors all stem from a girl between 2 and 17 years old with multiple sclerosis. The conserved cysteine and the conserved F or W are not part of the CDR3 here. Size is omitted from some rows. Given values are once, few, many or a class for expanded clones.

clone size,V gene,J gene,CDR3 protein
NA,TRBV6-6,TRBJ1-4,ATETATNEKLF
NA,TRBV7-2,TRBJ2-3,ASSSSGTVTDTQY
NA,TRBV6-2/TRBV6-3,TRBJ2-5,ASSWGRSQETQY
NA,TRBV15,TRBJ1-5,ATSRDSGYGQPQH
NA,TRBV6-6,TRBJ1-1,ASSYQGRTEAF
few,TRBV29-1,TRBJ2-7,SVAGVIGGSYEQY
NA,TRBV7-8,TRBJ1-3,ASSLAGFSGNTIY
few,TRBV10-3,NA,AISESGTHEQY
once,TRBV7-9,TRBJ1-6,ASSLGQASNSPLH
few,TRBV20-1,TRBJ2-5,SASPSGGARETQY
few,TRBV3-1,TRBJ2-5,ASSQGRGTQETQY